This T cell receptor (beta chain) was documented in a study of T cell repertoires in cytomegalovirus infection. General study findings and limits: In two of eight donors, the top clonotype was HLA-C-restricted CMV-specific. Carriers of CMV and the relevant HLA type were discriminated by public TCR beta frequency.

Ten or more counts support this clonotype. Its specificity is unknown. The V gene lost 5 bases and the J gene lost 9 bases, with 13 bases spanning the gap. Germline CDR1 SGHTA, CDR2 FQGNSA. This CDR3 comprises 12 residues. TCRdb processed the reads anew with MiXCR; each CDR3 protein has one entry. The data show approximately 140,000 distinct CDR3 sequences, about 6% seen once. The receptor was isolated from a human donor in good health (CMV status not recorded). Some clones in this sample may be carry-over from other donors' samples. This sequence joins TRBV7-2 and TRBJ2-5, with D uncertain. Sequencing used PBMCs. The DNA of the CDR3 is TGTGCCAGCAGCAGAGCTGGTGGAGCCCAGTACTTC. Its translation is CASSRAGGAQYF.